Below are 11 T cell receptor beta chains sequenced from a single sample in a study of cytomegalovirus exposure and HLA in healthy donors (dated 2017 in TCRdb). Library preparation employed the immunoSEQ multiplex PCR assay. The multiplex PCR relied on a mix of 60 forward primers for TCR Vbeta segments and 13 reverse primers for TCR Jbeta segments. Imported from immuneACCESS, the table was reduced by TCRdb to in-frame sequences with V and J called. These copies leave out some clones; in studies compared against another copy, an unresolved V gene accounts for under half, and the cause of the remainder is not known. This sample gives around 120,000 clones in total; roughly two thirds of them show up just once. The leading ten clones occupy about 1.5% of the sample. The sample comprised PBMCs. Every receptor here comes from a man under 40 in good health and CMV-seropositive.

Note on this clone: Germline is not matched at one junction end, which may reflect a read error. The chain uses TRBV7-3 and TRBJ2-1; D might be TRBD1 (5 bases). Germline V gene data show CDR1 as SGHTA and CDR2 as FQGTGA. The CDR3 runs to 13 residues. The CDR3 coding sequence is TGTGCCAGCAGCTTAGGAATAGGGGAACCACCAATCTTC. It is translated as CASSLGIGEPPIF.

The chain employs TRBV2 and TRBJ1-1, with D possibly being TRBD1 (6 bases). Between the trimmed V and J ends, which lost 6 bases and 1 base, there was a span of 15 bases. CDR3 length: 15 amino acids. Germline V gives CDR1 SNHLY, CDR2 FYNNEI. For the CDR3, the DNA is TGTGCCAGCAGCCGCGAAAGGACAGCGAACACTGAAGCTTTCTTT. It specifies CASSRERTANTEAFF.

The chain recombines TRBV7-3 with TRBJ2-1; 7 nucleotides align to TRBD2. The CDR3 loop spans 15 amino acids. Germline V gene lookup returns CDR1 SGHTA and CDR2 FQGTGA. V lost 1 base to trimming and J lost 12 bases; unmatched junction nucleotides: 12. In nucleotides, the CDR3 is TGTGCCAGCAGCTTAAGCGGGAGTCCTACAATGAGGCAGTTCTTC. Amino acid sequence: CASSLSGSPTMRQFF.

In the case of this clone: Mismatch with germline at one junction end may stem from a read error. The chain uses TRBV19 and TRBJ1-2, with D uncertain. This CDR3 is built from 15 residues. Germline assignment: CDR1 LNHDA and CDR2 SQIVND (reference sequence). CDR3 DNA sequence: TGTGCCAGTAGTATAGGTGAGGGATCGGGAGATGGCTGCACCTTC. Amino acid sequence: CASSIGEGSGDGCTF. The full variable domain, completed using reference TRBV19 and TRBJ1-2, is DGGITQSPKYLFRKEGQNVTLSCEQNLNHDAMYWYRQDPGQGLRLIYYSQIVNDFQKGDIAEGYSVSREKKESFPLTVTSAQKNPTAFYLCASSIGEGSGDGCTFGSGTRLTVV.

The gene calls are TRBV5-1 and TRBJ1-1, with D possibly TRBD1 on 5 matching bases. Germline V gives CDR1 SGHRS, CDR2 YFSETQ. This CDR3 contains 15 residues. V was trimmed by 3 bases and J by 2 bases, leaving 14 bases between them. The CDR3 loop reads CASSWVGGGNTEAFF. CDR3 sequence (DNA): TGCGCCAGCAGCTGGGTCGGGGGGGGAAACACTGAAGCTTTCTTT. Complete variable domain (other parts from reference TRBV5-1 and TRBJ1-1): KAGVTQTPRYLIKTRGQQVTLSCSPISGHRSVSWYQQTPGQGLQFLFEYFSETQRNKGNFPGRFSGRQFSNSRSEMNVSTLELGDSALYLCASSWVGGGNTEAFFGQGTRLTVV.

The rearrangement links TRBV9 to TRBJ2-1; no clear D. V lost 4 bases, J lost 5 bases, and 16 bases lay in between. This CDR3 comprises 15 residues. Germline V gene lookup returns CDR1 SGDLS and CDR2 YYNGEE. The CDR3 DNA follows: TGTGCCAGCAGCCTACGCGGCCTGATGAACAATGAGCAGTTCTTC. It is translated as CASSLRGLMNNEQFF.

The rearrangement links TRBV28 to TRBJ2-5; 8 bases are a match to TRBD1. Trimming cost V 4 bases and J 5 bases; bases outside gene matches: 9. CDR3 size: 15 residues. Per the germline V gene, CDR1 is MDHEN and CDR2 is SYDVKM. This CDR3 reads CASSSVTGAGETQYF. The CDR3 DNA follows: TGTGCCAGCAGTTCCGTGACAGGGGCGGGGGAGACCCAGTACTTC.

This clone was seen a few times. The CDR3 reads CASSPQGETQYF. Here the CDR3 DNA reads TGTGCCAGCAGCCCTCAGGGGGAGACCCAGTACTTC. The chain joins TRBV7-2 to TRBJ2-5; TRBD1 is a possible D gene (6 bases). CDR1 is SGHTA, CDR2 FQGNSA, per germline. V shed 5 bases and J shed 5 bases, with 9 bases lying between them. This CDR3 is built from 12 residues.

The V call is TRBV29-1, the J call TRBJ2-7; D may be TRBD2 (6 bases). The V gene's germline CDR1 is SQVTM and CDR2 ANQGSEA. This CDR3 region has 11 residues. Between the trimmed V and J ends, which lost 6 bases and 3 bases, there was a span of 9 bases. The CDR3 DNA reads TGCAGCGTGGGGACTTACTACGAGCAGTACTTC. Amino acid sequence: CSVGTYYEQYF.

This rearrangement joins TRBV5-1 to TRBJ1-4; 7 nucleotides match TRBD1. Germline V gene lookup returns CDR1 SGHRS and CDR2 YFSETQ. The CDR3 length is 18 residues. Losses at the gene ends were 4 bases for V and 0 bases for J; bases not matched to a gene: 12. CDR3 residues: CASSASYLTGATNEKLFF. The CDR3 DNA is TGCGCCAGCAGCGCGTCTTACCTCACAGGGGCAACTAATGAAAAACTGTTTTTT.

V gene TRBV6-5 combines with J gene TRBJ2-7, with 12 bases aligning to TRBD2. The CDR3 is made up of 15 amino acids. V gave up 8 bases and J gave up 5 bases; unmatched junction bases: 10. Germline CDR1 MNHEY, CDR2 SVGAGI. CDR3 region: CASYKTSGRPDEQYF. CDR3 sequence (DNA): TGTGCCAGCTACAAAACTAGCGGGAGGCCGGACGAGCAGTACTTC.